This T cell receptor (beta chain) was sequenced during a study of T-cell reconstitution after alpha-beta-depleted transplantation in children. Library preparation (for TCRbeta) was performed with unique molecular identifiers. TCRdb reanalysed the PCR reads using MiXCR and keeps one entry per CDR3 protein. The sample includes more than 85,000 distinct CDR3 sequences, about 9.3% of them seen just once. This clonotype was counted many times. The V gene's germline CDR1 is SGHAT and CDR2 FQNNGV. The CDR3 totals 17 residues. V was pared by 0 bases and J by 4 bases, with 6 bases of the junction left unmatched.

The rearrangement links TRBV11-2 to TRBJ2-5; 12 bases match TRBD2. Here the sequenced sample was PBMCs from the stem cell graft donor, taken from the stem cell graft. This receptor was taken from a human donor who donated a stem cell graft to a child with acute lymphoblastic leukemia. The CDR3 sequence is CASSLEGRLAGVETQYF. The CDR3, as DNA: TGTGCCAGCAGCTTAGAGGGCCGACTAGCGGGAGTAGAGACCCAGTACTTC.